This TCR beta chain comes out of a study of T cells after posttransplantation cyclophosphamide. Study observations and caveats: After PTCy, TRB diversity resembled that of CNI/methotrexate controls. Skin or GI-infiltrating T cells shared few TRB sequences with blood. Donor-recipient repertoire similarity was low at 1-2 months, rising over year one.

Germline CDR1 reads SGHDN; CDR2 reads FVKESK. The CDR3 has 15 residues. Trimming removed 4 bases at V and 2 bases at J, with 15 bases between. The method was immunoSEQ multiplex PCR; TCRdb's version includes in-frame clones alone and lacks a portion of them. Of 20,000 to 25,000 clones in the sample, 73% were seen once. This related bone marrow graft donor gave peripheral blood on the day of marrow donation. On this clone: Antigen specificity is unknown.

Source material: memory CD4+ T cells sorted from PBMCs. This clonotype originated in a woman aged 55-69 years in good health, CMV-negative, and a related stem cell transplant donor. The genes are TRBV14 and TRBJ2-7; D is perhaps TRBD2 (6 bases). In nucleotides, the CDR3 is TGTGCCAGCAGCCCTAGCGCGGGATCGACCTACGAGCAGTACTTC. Translated, it gives CASSPSAGSTYEQYF.